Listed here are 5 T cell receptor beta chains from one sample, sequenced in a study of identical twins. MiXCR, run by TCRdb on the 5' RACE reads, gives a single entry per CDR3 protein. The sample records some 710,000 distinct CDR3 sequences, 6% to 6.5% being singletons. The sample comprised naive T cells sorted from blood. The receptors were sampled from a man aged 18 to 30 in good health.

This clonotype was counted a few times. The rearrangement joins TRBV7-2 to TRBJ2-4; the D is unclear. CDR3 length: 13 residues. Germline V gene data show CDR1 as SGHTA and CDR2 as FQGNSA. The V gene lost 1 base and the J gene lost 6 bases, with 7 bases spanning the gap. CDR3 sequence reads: CASSLGVGNIQYF. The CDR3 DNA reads TGTGCCAGCAGCTTAGGGGTGGGAAACATTCAGTACTTC.

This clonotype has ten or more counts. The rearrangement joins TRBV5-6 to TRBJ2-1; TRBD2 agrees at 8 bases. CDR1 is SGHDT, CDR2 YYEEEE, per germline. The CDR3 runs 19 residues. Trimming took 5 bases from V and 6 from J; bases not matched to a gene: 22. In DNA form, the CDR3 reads TGTGCCAGCAGTTTCTCAAGCCCTTATAGCGGGGCCCTTTTCAATGAGCAGTTCTTC. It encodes CASSFSSPYSGALFNEQFF. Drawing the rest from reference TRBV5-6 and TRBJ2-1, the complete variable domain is DAGVTQSPTHLIKTRGQQVTLRCSPKSGHDTVSWYQQALGQGPQFIFQYYEEEERQRGNFPDRFSGHQFPNYSSELNVNALLLGDSALYLCASSFSSPYSGALFNEQFFGPGTRLTVL.

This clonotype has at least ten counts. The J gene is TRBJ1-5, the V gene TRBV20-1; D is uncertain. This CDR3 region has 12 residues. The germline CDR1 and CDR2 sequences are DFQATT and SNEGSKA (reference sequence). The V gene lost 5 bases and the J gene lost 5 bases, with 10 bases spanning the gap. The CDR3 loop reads CSASRQDQPQHF. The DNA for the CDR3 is TGCAGTGCTTCCAGGCAAGATCAGCCCCAGCATTTT.

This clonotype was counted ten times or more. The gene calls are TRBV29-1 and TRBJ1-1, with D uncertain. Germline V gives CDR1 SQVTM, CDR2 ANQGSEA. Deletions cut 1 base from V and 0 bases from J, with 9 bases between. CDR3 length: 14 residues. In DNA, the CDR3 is TGCAGCGTTGAAGGGCGGCTGGTGAACACTGAAGCTTTCTTT. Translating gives CSVEGRLVNTEAFF.

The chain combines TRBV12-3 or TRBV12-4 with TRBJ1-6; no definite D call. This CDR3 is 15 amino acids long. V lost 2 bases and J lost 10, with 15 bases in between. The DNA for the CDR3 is TGTGCCAGCAGTTTATCACGAGGGCGAGGCTCACCCCTCCACTTT. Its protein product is CASSLSRGRGSPLHF.